The T cell receptor beta chain described here comes from a study of blood T cell repertoires in COVID-19. In the study overall: Collection of acute and convalescent COVID-19 samples took place in the United States, Italy and Spain.

Profiling relied on immunoSEQ multiplex PCR, and the TCRdb table lists in-frame clones only, not all of them. The sample holds a few hundred thousand clones, 80% to 90% seen once. CDR3 size: 13 residues. In germline, CDR1 is SGDLS, CDR2 YYNGEE. V was cut by 0 bases and J by 0 bases, with 3 bases left in between. The chain recombines TRBV9 with TRBJ1-2, with D unclear. Sequences were obtained from peripheral blood. The clonotype comes from a man aged 30-40 years with acute or convalescent COVID-19. Written as DNA, the CDR3 is TGTGCCAGCAGCGTAGTAGCTAACTATGGCTACACCTTC. Translation gives CASSVVANYGYTF.